The 30 T cell receptor beta chains below come from one sample, sequenced in a study of blood T cell repertoires in COVID-19. This table comes from immunoSEQ multiplex PCR, and its TCRdb copy is limited to in-frame clones, with some not included. This table has around 130,000 clones, about 84% appearing once. Sample: peripheral blood. The receptors were gathered from a woman in her fifties or sixties with acute or convalescent COVID-19.

This clone came up a few times. The chain links TRBV7-8 to TRBJ2-3; the D gene is possibly TRBD2 (7 bases). CDR1 and CDR2 (germline): SGHVS, FQNEAQ. This CDR3 has 18 amino acids. The ends were cut back, 5 bases at V and 0 bases at J, with 21 bases in the middle. This CDR3 is CASSPLRRGLTSTDTQYF. CDR3 nucleotides: TGTGCCAGCAGCCCCCTTAGGCGGGGGCTTACTAGCACAGATACGCAGTATTTT.

This clone was recorded only once. The V gene is TRBV7-3, the J gene TRBJ2-3, with D possibly matching TRBD2 (6 bases). The CDR3 runs 14 residues. The V end lost 0 bases, the J end lost 10 bases, and 14 bases lay between the germline ends. From germline, CDR1 is SGHTA and CDR2 FQGTGA. The DNA for the CDR3 is TGTGCCAGCAGCTTAACCAATGATGGGACTTCGCAGTATTTT. Translated, it gives CASSLTNDGTSQYF.

This clone was picked up a small number of times. The sample holds other DNA sequences that translate to the same CDR3. The chain joins TRBV12-3 or TRBV12-4 to TRBJ1-1; D perhaps matches TRBD1 (5 bases). The CDR3 consists of 12 residues. Trimming took 3 bases from V and 4 from J, leaving 6 bases between them. The CDR3 DNA reads TGTGCCAGCAGTTTTAGGGGCACTGAAGCTTTCTTT. Amino acid sequence: CASSFRGTEAFF.

This chain uses TRBV19 with TRBJ2-5, with 7 bases that match TRBD1. After removal of 6 bases from V and 5 bases from J, the junction contained 9 bases not matched to a gene. CDR3 length equals 14 residues. Germline V gene lookup returns CDR1 LNHDA and CDR2 SQIVND (reference sequence). The CDR3 nucleotides are TGTGCCAGTAGCTCCTTCGCCAGGGGGGAGACCCAGTACTTC. Translating gives CASSSFARGETQYF.

The V call is TRBV19, the J call TRBJ1-5; a possible D gene is TRBD1 (5 bases). Germline CDR1 is LNHDA and CDR2 is SQIVND (reference sequence). This CDR3 comprises 13 residues. The germline V and J ends were trimmed by 5 bases and 2 bases, with 7 bases remaining between them. The CDR3 protein is CASSGGGNQPQHF. The CDR3 bases are TGTGCCAGTAGTGGGGGGGGCAATCAGCCCCAGCATTTT.

The rearrangement links TRBV10-3 to TRBJ1-1; no clear D gene. The CDR3 runs 11 residues. Trimming pared 1 base from V and 7 bases from J, leaving 4 bases between. CDR1 ENHRY and CDR2 SYGVKD come from the germline V gene. The CDR3 sequence is CAISEYNEAFF. The CDR3 DNA follows: TGTGCCATCAGTGAGTATAATGAAGCTTTCTTT.

The chain is built from TRBV20-1 and TRBJ1-5, with a tentative D call TRBD1 (6 bases). Germline V gene data show CDR1 as DFQATT and CDR2 as SNEGSKA (reference sequence). Trimming left V 3 bases short and J 8 bases short, with 17 bases between. There are 14 residues in the CDR3. The CDR3 DNA sequence: TGCAGTGCTAGTAGGCCCGACAGGACGGAGCCCCAGCATTTT. This codes for CSASRPDRTEPQHF.

V is TRBV25-1 and J is TRBJ2-1, with 7 bases fitting TRBD1. The CDR3 spans 14 residues. In germline, CDR1 is MGHDK, CDR2 SYGVNS. Germline trimming cut 4 bases from V and 7 bases from J; bases unmatched to any gene: 7. The CDR3 spells CASSAGTVRNEQFF. DNA for the CDR3: TGTGCCAGCAGTGCCGGGACAGTAAGAAATGAGCAGTTCTTC.

This clone was found once. The missing conserved phenylalanine or tryptophan at the end of this CDR3 makes a read error likely. The DNA is omitted, as the CDR3 cannot be located on it reliably, and the CDR3 follows TCRdb's listing. The chain is built from TRBV9 and TRBJ1-1. The germline gives CDR1 SGDLS, CDR2 YYNGEE. The CDR3 adds up to 14 amino acids, both ends counted. The CDR3 sequence is CASSPRWGGPISIA.

This clone was detected only once. The rearrangement joins TRBV19 to TRBJ1-2, with 9 bases fitting TRBD1. The CDR3 contains 14 residues. Germline trimming cut 7 bases from V and 5 bases from J; bases unmatched to any gene: 8. Germline lookup yields CDR1 LNHDA and CDR2 SQIVND (reference sequence). DNA for the CDR3: TGTGCCAGTAACCCGGACAGGGGAAGGTATGGCTACACCTTC. The encoded protein is CASNPDRGRYGYTF.

This clone was counted a few times. The chain carries TRBV29-1 and TRBJ1-1; D remains ambiguous. The germline gives CDR1 SQVTM, CDR2 ANQGSEA. The CDR3 sequence is 12 residues long. V was shortened by 5 bases and J by 6 bases, with 13 bases between the two germline ends. CDR3 loop: CSVIGEAPEAFF. CDR3 coding DNA: TGCAGCGTTATCGGGGAGGCCCCTGAAGCTTTCTTT.

The chain employs TRBV2 and TRBJ2-1; 7 bases map to TRBD1. The trim removed 6 bases at V and 0 bases at J, leaving 8 bases unmatched. This CDR3 has 16 amino acids. Germline CDR1 reads SNHLY; CDR2 reads FYNNEI. CDR3 bases: TGTGCCAGCAGCCCCACGACAGGGAGCTCCTACAATGAGCAGTTCTTC. Translation gives CASSPTTGSSYNEQFF.

J is TRBJ2-5 and V is TRBV24-1, with TRBD2 as a possible D gene (7 bases). The CDR3 is made up of 15 amino acids. The germline V gene has CDR1 KGHDR and CDR2 SFDVKD. The V and J ends lost 5 bases and 4 bases respectively, with 16 bases between them. The CDR3 coding sequence is TGTGCCACCAGTGTGGGGGGGGCGACCTTAGAGACCCAGTACTTC. Residues: CATSVGGATLETQYF.

V and J are TRBV27 and TRBJ1-1; 7 bases agree with TRBD1. The germline V gene encodes CDR1 MNHEY and CDR2 SMNVEV (reference sequence). The CDR3 is 15 amino acids. Trimming at V came to 8 bases and at J to 0 bases, leaving 9 bases not matched to a gene. DNA for the CDR3: TGTGCCAGCGTACCACAGGGGTGGCTGAACACTGAAGCTTTCTTT. This encodes CASVPQGWLNTEAFF.

The chain recombines TRBV9 with TRBJ1-4; possible D gene TRBD1, 5 bases. There are 15 residues in the CDR3. The V end lost 1 base, the J end lost 6 bases, and 13 bases lay between the germline ends. CDR1 and CDR2 from the germline V gene are SGDLS and YYNGEE. CDR3 residues: CASSVRGEVDEKLFF. Here the CDR3 DNA reads TGTGCCAGCAGCGTACGGGGGGAGGTGGATGAAAAACTGTTTTTT. Filled out from reference TRBV9 and TRBJ1-4, the complete variable domain reads DSGVTQTPKHLITATGQRVTLRCSPRSGDLSVYWYQQSLDQGLQFLIQYYNGEERAKGNILERFSAQQFPDLHSELNLSSLELGDSALYFCASSVRGEVDEKLFFGSGTQLSVL.

This clone has a handful of counts. This rearrangement joins TRBV13 to TRBJ2-3; 14 nucleotides line up with TRBD2. V was pared by 5 bases and J by 5 bases, with 9 bases of the junction left unmatched. This CDR3 is built from 17 residues. The germline CDR1 and CDR2 sequences are PRHDT and FYEKMQ (reference sequence). The CDR3 spells CASSHRLAGGLKDTQYF. The CDR3 DNA sequence: TGTGCCAGCAGCCACCGACTAGCGGGGGGGCTGAAAGATACGCAGTATTTT.

The chain uses TRBV2 and TRBJ1-1; a weak D match, TRBD1 (6 bases). Trimming left V 4 bases short and J 0 bases short, with 12 bases between. The length of the CDR3 is 15 residues. Per the germline V gene, CDR1 is SNHLY and CDR2 is FYNNEI. CDR3 nucleotide sequence: TGTGCCAGCAGTGTTAACAGGGCGATGAACACTGAAGCTTTCTTT. It yields the protein CASSVNRAMNTEAFF.

The V and J genes are TRBV30 and TRBJ1-5; no definite D call. Deletions cut 2 bases from V and 9 bases from J, with 14 bases between. The germline V gene has CDR1 GTSNPN and CDR2 SVGIG (reference sequence). The length of the CDR3 is 13 residues. The DNA of the CDR3 is TGTGCCTGGAGTCTGGGAGATTATAGGCCCCAGCATTTT. It codes for CAWSLGDYRPQHF.

The V call is TRBV24-1, the J call TRBJ2-5; TRBD2 matches 9 bases. After removal of 4 bases from V and 7 bases from J, the junction contained 12 bases not matched to a gene. Germline CDR1 KGHDR, CDR2 SFDVKD. The CDR3 totals 16 residues. The CDR3 reads CATSDSRAGGIGTQYF. The CDR3 nucleotides are TGTGCCACCAGTGACTCAAGAGCGGGGGGTATCGGGACCCAGTACTTC.

CDR3 bases: TGTGCCAGCGCGGGACAGGGGAACACTGAAGCTTTCTTT. Protein: CASAGQGNTEAFF. V and J are TRBV18 and TRBJ1-1; 9 nucleotides line up with TRBD1. V was clipped by 8 bases and J by 1 base; unmatched bases: 2. CDR3 length equals 13 residues. From germline, CDR1 is KGHSH and CDR2 LQKENI.

The rearrangement uses TRBV30 and TRBJ1-2; perhaps TRBD1 as D (6 bases). V lost 1 base and J lost 4, with 10 bases in between. The CDR3 totals 13 residues. Germline-derived CDR1 and CDR2 are GTSNPN and SVGIG (reference sequence). CDR3 protein: CAWSEGHPYGYTF. The CDR3 nucleotides read TGTGCCTGGAGTGAGGGACACCCCTATGGCTACACCTTC. The variable domain in full, completed from reference TRBV30 and TRBJ1-2, reads SQTIHQWPATLVQPVGSPLSLECTVEGTSNPNLYWYRQAAGRGLQLLFYSVGIGQISSEVPQNLSASRPQDRQFILSSKKLLLSDSGFYLCAWSEGHPYGYTFGSGTRLTVV.

The gene calls are TRBV14 and TRBJ1-2; 8 bases are shared with TRBD1. Germline V lookup: CDR1 SGHDN, CDR2 FVKESK. J gave up 10 bases and V 4 bases, and 5 bases lay outside the gene matches. The CDR3 covers 12 residues. CDR3 nucleotides: TGTGCCAGCAGCCTCGACAGGGGAGCCTACACCTTC. Residues: CASSLDRGAYTF.

This clone was found a few times. The chain links TRBV28 to TRBJ1-4, with 8 bases matching TRBD1. The J segment lost 10 bases and the V segment lost 7 bases, leaving 17 bases of the junction unmatched. Per germline, CDR1 MDHEN and CDR2 SYDVKM. The CDR3 is 16 amino acids. The CDR3 bases are TGTGCCAGCAATACCCCAGCCGACAGGGGCCGCCGAAAACTGTTTTTT. Translated: CASNTPADRGRRKLFF.

This chain links TRBV12-5 with TRBJ2-5; 7 nucleotides agree with TRBD1. CDR3 length: 16 amino acids. V shed 0 bases, J shed 1 base, and the junction held 5 bases outside the gene matches. Germline assignment: CDR1 LGHNT and CDR2 FRNRAP. In DNA, the CDR3 is TGTGCTAGTGGTTTGGTACTCGGACAGGTCCAAGAGACCCAGTACTTC. It yields the protein CASGLVLGQVQETQYF.

The chain has TRBV19 and TRBJ2-7; 8 bases map to TRBD1. Germline V gives CDR1 LNHDA, CDR2 SQIVND (reference sequence). After removal of 3 bases from V and 0 bases from J, the junction contained 4 bases not matched to a gene. This CDR3 region has 15 residues. The CDR3 DNA reads TGTGCCAGTAGTATCGGACAGGGCTTCTCCTACGAGCAGTACTTC. This translates into CASSIGQGFSYEQYF.

The CDR3 here is CASSRQAYLNTEAFF. The CDR3 DNA is TGTGCCAGCAGCAGACAGGCGTATTTGAACACTGAAGCTTTCTTT. The chain employs TRBV5-8 and TRBJ1-1; possible D gene TRBD1, 6 bases. This CDR3 is built from 15 residues. CDR1 is SGHTS, CDR2 YDEGEE, per germline. The V end was cut by 4 bases, the J end by 0 bases, with 13 bases between.

V and J are TRBV20-1 and TRBJ2-3; D not resolved. Germline V lookup: CDR1 DFQATT, CDR2 SNEGSKA (reference sequence). The V end lost 5 bases, the J end lost 5 bases, and 8 bases lay between the germline ends. The CDR3 covers 11 residues. The CDR3 bases are TGCAGTGCTGTGACTCGAGATACGCAGTATTTT. Encoded protein: CSAVTRDTQYF.

This chain joins TRBV2 and TRBJ2-2; D possibly corresponds to TRBD2 (5 bases). The CDR3 is 14 residues long. In germline, CDR1 is SNHLY, CDR2 FYNNEI. Trimming cost V 2 bases and J 6 bases, with 10 bases left between them. The CDR3 is CASSERESAGELFF. The CDR3 DNA is TGTGCCAGCAGTGAAAGGGAGTCGGCCGGGGAGCTGTTTTTT.

Here the CDR3 DNA reads TGTGCCAGTAGTATAATGGGGGGACCTTCCTACGAGCAGTACTTC. The encoded protein is CASSIMGGPSYEQYF. The genes are TRBV19 and TRBJ2-7; maybe TRBD2 (6 bases). Germline CDR1 reads LNHDA; CDR2 reads SQIVND (reference sequence). This CDR3 spans 15 amino acids. V gave up 2 bases and J gave up 1 base, with 12 bases separating them.

The chain combines TRBV9 with TRBJ1-4; unclear D gene. The ends were cut back, 3 bases at V and 6 bases at J, with 9 bases in the middle. CDR1 is SGDLS, CDR2 YYNGEE, per germline. The CDR3 runs to 13 residues. CDR3 sequence: CASSAGWDEKLFF. Written as DNA, the CDR3 is TGTGCCAGCAGCGCCGGGTGGGATGAAAAACTGTTTTTT.